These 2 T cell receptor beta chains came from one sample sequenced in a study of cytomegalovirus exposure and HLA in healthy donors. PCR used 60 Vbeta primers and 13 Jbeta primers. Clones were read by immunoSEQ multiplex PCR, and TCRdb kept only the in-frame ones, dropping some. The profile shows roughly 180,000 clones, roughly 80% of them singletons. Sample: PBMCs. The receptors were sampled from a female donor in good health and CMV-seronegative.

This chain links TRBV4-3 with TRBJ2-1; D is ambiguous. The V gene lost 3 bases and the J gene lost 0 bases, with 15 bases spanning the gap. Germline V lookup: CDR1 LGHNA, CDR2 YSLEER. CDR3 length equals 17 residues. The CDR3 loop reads CASSHSWPSSSYNEQFF. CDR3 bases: TGCGCCAGCAGCCATTCATGGCCATCAAGCTCCTACAATGAGCAGTTCTTC.

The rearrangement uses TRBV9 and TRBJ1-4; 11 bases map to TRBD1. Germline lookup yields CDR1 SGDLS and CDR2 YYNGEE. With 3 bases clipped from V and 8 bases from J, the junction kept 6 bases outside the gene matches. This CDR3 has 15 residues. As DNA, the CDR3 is TGTGCCAGCAGCGCTACCGGGACAGGGGGGGAAAAACTGTTTTTT. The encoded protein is CASSATGTGGEKLFF.